The T cell receptor (beta chain) described here comes from a study of blood T cell repertoires in COVID-19. On the study more broadly: Both acute and convalescent COVID-19 samples were obtained from the United States, Italy and Spain. T cells, B-cell-depleted T cells, or PBMCs provided the cDNA or gDNA that served as material.

Sequencing used immunoSEQ multiplex PCR; TCRdb keeps in-frame clones, though not all of them. The table records tens of thousands of clones, roughly 86% of them present only once. Those enrolled, adults aged 18 to 89 years, came from roughly 22 US areas. Donors in Cohort 3 counted as recovered after two negative PCRs, clearance, or symptom resolution. The CDR3 extends over 15 amino acids. Germline CDR1 and CDR2: MNHNS and SASEGT. V was trimmed by 0 bases and J by 4 bases, leaving 11 bases between them. The clonotype comes from a woman in her forties or fifties who had recovered from COVID-19. The rearrangement uses TRBV6-1 and TRBJ2-3; TRBD2 might be the D (7 bases). Sequencing input: PBMCs or T cells enriched from blood (not recorded which). The CDR3 region has the DNA TGTGCCAGCAGTGAAGCGGGGGCGGGGGCAGATACGCAGTATTTT. Its protein product is CASSEAGAGADTQYF.